Described below is a single T cell receptor beta chain sequence and its context. Here immunoSEQ multiplex PCR was the method, and the copy in TCRdb shows in-frame clones only, minus some. The repertoire holds 50,000 to 60,000 clones, roughly nine tenths seen once, with about 0.76% in the top ten. These data are taken from a study of T cell changes during pregnancy in multiple sclerosis. Germline CDR1 LNHDA, CDR2 SQIVND (reference sequence). The CDR3 has 14 residues. Trimming stripped 1 base from V and 1 base from J, with 7 bases between. V usage is TRBV19 and J usage is TRBJ2-5; D possibly corresponds to TRBD1 (6 bases). The TCR was taken from a female donor with multiple sclerosis, enrolled in a pregnancy study. The sequenced sample was CD4+ T cells from peripheral blood mononuclear cells, obtained in the first trimester of pregnancy. CDR3 sequence (DNA): TGTGCCAGTAGTATAGGCAGGGGCCAAGAGACCCAGTACTTC. It is translated as CASSIGRGQETQYF.